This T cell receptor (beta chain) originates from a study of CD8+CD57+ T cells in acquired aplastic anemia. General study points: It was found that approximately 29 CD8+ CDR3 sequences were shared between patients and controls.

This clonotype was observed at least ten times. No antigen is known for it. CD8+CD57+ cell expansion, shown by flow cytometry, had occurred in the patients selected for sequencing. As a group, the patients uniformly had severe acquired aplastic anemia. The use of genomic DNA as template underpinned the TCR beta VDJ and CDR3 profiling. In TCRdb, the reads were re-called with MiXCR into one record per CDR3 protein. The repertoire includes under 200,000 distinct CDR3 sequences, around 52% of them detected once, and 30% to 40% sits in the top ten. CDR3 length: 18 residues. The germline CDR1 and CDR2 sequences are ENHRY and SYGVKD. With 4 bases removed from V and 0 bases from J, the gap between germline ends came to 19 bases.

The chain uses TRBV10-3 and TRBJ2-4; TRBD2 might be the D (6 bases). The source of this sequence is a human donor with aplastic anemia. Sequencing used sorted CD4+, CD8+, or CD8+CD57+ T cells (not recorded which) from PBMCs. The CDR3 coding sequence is TGTGCCATCAGTGCGGTCGATAGCGGCGGTTTAGCCAAAAACATTCAGTACTTC. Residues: CAISAVDSGGLAKNIQYF.